This TCR beta chain was sequenced during a study of blood T cell repertoires in COVID-19. Across the study: The analysed material was cDNA or gDNA that came from T cells, B-cell-depleted T cells, or PBMCs.

The CDR3 loop spans 15 amino acids. V was clipped by 5 bases and J by 1 base, with 14 bases between them. Germline V gene sequence: CDR1 SGHTA, CDR2 FQGNSA. Ages ranged from about 18 to 89 years, with residence in more than 20 US areas. The study assigned cohorts using participant-reported clinical history. Produced via immunoSEQ multiplex PCR; TCRdb's table is partial and in-frame only. In the table there are about 220,000 clones, more than 80% of which are singletons. What was sequenced was PBMCs or T cells enriched from blood (not recorded which). This chain uses TRBV7-2 with TRBJ1-1; a possible D gene is TRBD1 (6 bases). The receptor was isolated from a woman younger than 30 in a cohort exposed to, infected with or recovered from COVID-19 (not recorded which). CDR3 residues: CASSQGYEPNTEAFF. The CDR3 DNA reads as TGTGCCAGCAGCCAGGGGTACGAGCCGAACACTGAAGCTTTCTTT.